Listed below are T cell receptor beta chains from one sample, sequenced in a study of T-cell memory formation after mild COVID-19. TCRdb passed the 5' RACE reads through MiXCR, listing each CDR3 protein once. The data show about 470,000 distinct CDR3 sequences, with around 25% seen just once and under 15% held by the top ten. The sequenced sample was PBMCs or a T cell subset sorted from them (not recorded which). The receptor set was obtained from an adult woman who had mild COVID-19 (a few samples of this study predate the infection). Cell type and time point are not known. CDR3s include the opening cysteine and the closing phenylalanine or tryptophan. D genes are given only for firm matches. Expanded clones are given a class, and other clones once, few, many or no size at all.

J	size	V	D	DNA	CDR3
TRBJ2-5	NA	TRBV4-3	TRBD1	TGCGCCAGCAGCCAACTCGGGACAGGGAAGACCCAGTACTTC	CASSQLGTGKTQYF
TRBJ2-1	few	TRBV12-3/TRBV12-4	NA	TGTGCCAGCAGTTTAAGCCGTGACAATGAGCAGTTCTTC	CASSLSRDNEQFF
TRBJ1-2	NA	TRBV2	NA	TGTGCCAGCAGTGAAGCCCCAGGACGGCGATATGGCTACACCTTC	CASSEAPGRRYGYTF
TRBJ2-1	few	TRBV30	TRBD2	TGTGCCTGGAGTTGGGCGGCTAGCGGGAGCTCCTACAATGAGCAGTTCTTC	CAWSWAASGSSYNEQFF
TRBJ1-5	few	TRBV29-1	TRBD1	TGCAGCGTTGCCGGGACAGGGGATCAGCCCCAGCATTTT	CSVAGTGDQPQHF
TRBJ1-1	NA	TRBV12-3/TRBV12-4	NA	TGTGCCAGCAGTCCCGAGGGGGTAATGAACACTGAAGCTTTCTTT	CASSPEGVMNTEAFF
TRBJ2-3	NA	TRBV27	TRBD2	TGTGCCAGCAGTCCCACGACTAGCGGGAGTCGAGATACGCAGTATTTT	CASSPTTSGSRDTQYF
TRBJ1-1	NA	TRBV19	TRBD1	TGTGCCAGTAGCAGACAGGGGCGGGACACTGAAGCTTTCTTT	CASSRQGRDTEAFF
TRBJ2-3	NA	TRBV5-1	NA	TGCGCCAGCAGCTTGGCCGGGTTGGGGGGAAGAGCAGATACGCAGTATTTT	CASSLAGLGGRADTQYF
TRBJ2-2	few	TRBV25-1	TRBD1	TGTGCCAGCAGTGAATTTCCGGGGCAGGGGGTAGTCAACACCGGGGAGCTGTTTTTT	CASSEFPGQGVVNTGELFF
TRBJ2-2	NA	TRBV5-5	TRBD1	TGTGCCAGCAGGTCGGGACAGGTACACACCGGGGAGCTGTTTTTT	CASRSGQVHTGELFF
TRBJ1-2	NA	TRBV6-1	NA	TGTGCCAGCAGTGAATCTGGCTACACCTTC	CASSESGYTF
TRBJ2-5	NA	TRBV6-2/TRBV6-3	NA	TGTGCCAGCAGGGGTTCTAAGGCGACCCAGTACTTC	CASRGSKATQYF
TRBJ2-7	NA	TRBV20-1	TRBD2	TGCAGTGCTAGGAGGCGGCTAGCGGGAGTCGATAGCGAGCAGTACTTC	CSARRRLAGVDSEQYF
TRBJ2-7	once	TRBV5-4	NA	TGTGCCAGCCAAGGTCCGGGTGAGCAGTACTTC	CASQGPGEQYF
TRBJ1-5	NA	TRBV7-6	NA	TGTGCCAGCAGCCCCGAAGGATTCAGCAATCAGCCCCAGCATTTT	CASSPEGFSNQPQHF
TRBJ1-3	few	TRBV5-1	TRBD1	TGCGCCAGCAGCTTTCGGCCAGGGGGTCCATCCAGCTCTGGAAACACCATATATTTT	CASSFRPGGPSSSGNTIYF
TRBJ1-1	few	TRBV11-2	NA	TGTGCCAGCAGTTCAGGACCGGGAATGAACACTGAAGCTTTCTTT	CASSSGPGMNTEAFF
TRBJ2-2	NA	TRBV5-1	NA	TGCGCCAGCAGCCCCGGGGAGCGGATGAACACCGGGGAGCTGTTTTTT	CASSPGERMNTGELFF
TRBJ1-2	NA	TRBV5-1	NA	TGCGCCAGCAATCTGGGGGGCCTTAACTATGGCTACACCTTC	CASNLGGLNYGYTF
TRBJ2-2	few	TRBV7-6	NA	TGTGCCAGCAGCCGACTTGTCACCGGGGAGCTGTTTTTT	CASSRLVTGELFF
TRBJ2-1	few	TRBV18	NA	TGTGCCAGCTCACCCTCACTCAGCGGGTTATACAATGAGCAGTTCTTC	CASSPSLSGLYNEQFF
TRBJ1-1	few	TRBV5-1	NA	TGCGCCAGCGCCATTGGGTACGGGGGTATGAACACTGAAGCTTTCTTT	CASAIGYGGMNTEAFF
TRBJ2-3	NA	TRBV4-3	NA	TGCGCCAGCAGCCAACTTGTTGGGAGGCGAGATACGCAGTATTTT	CASSQLVGRRDTQYF
TRBJ2-2	few	TRBV7-9	NA	TGTGCCAGCAGCTTACCTCTCGCCGGGACAAAAAACACCGGGGAGCTGTTTTTT	CASSLPLAGTKNTGELFF
TRBJ1-5	few	TRBV7-9	NA	TGTGCCAGCAGCGTGGAGGGGTATCAGCCCCAGCATTTT	CASSVEGYQPQHF
TRBJ2-7	NA	TRBV6-5	TRBD2	TGTGCCAGCAGTTATTATCCGGGGCTAGCGGGCTCCTACGAGCAGTACTTC	CASSYYPGLAGSYEQYF
TRBJ2-7	few	TRBV7-6	NA	TGTGCCAGCAGCTTAAAAGGGGCCACCTACGAGCAGTACTTC	CASSLKGATYEQYF
TRBJ2-5	NA	TRBV6-2/TRBV6-3	TRBD2	TGTGCCAGCACCCAAAGCGGGGGAGAGACCCAGTACTTC	CASTQSGGETQYF
TRBJ2-3	NA	TRBV5-6	TRBD1	TGTGCCAGCAGCCATCGGACAGGGGGCGCGGATACGCAGTATTTT	CASSHRTGGADTQYF
TRBJ2-3	NA	TRBV7-2	NA	TGTGCCAGCAGCTTGGTGTCGGCAGATACGCAGTATTTT	CASSLVSADTQYF
TRBJ2-3	NA	TRBV7-9	NA	TGTGCCAGCAGCGCCCGGGGGCCCCCTAGCACAGATACGCAGTATTTT	CASSARGPPSTDTQYF
TRBJ2-3	few	TRBV5-6	TRBD2	TGTGCCAGCAGCTCAGGACTAGCGGGAGGGATGGATACGCAGTATTTT	CASSSGLAGGMDTQYF
TRBJ2-5	few	TRBV7-2	NA	TGTGCCAGCAGCTCCGAGGGGGGACACCTCCAAGAGACCCAGTACTTC	CASSSEGGHLQETQYF
TRBJ1-1	NA	TRBV3-1	NA	TGTGCCAGCAGCCAAGGCTGGAACACTGAAGCTTTCTTT	CASSQGWNTEAFF
TRBJ1-1	NA	TRBV7-9	NA	TGTGCCAGCAGCTTAACGCCGGAGGGGGTCCCTGAAGCTTTCTTT	CASSLTPEGVPEAFF
TRBJ1-1	NA	TRBV9	NA	TGTGCCAGCAATGCAGGGACGAACACTGAAGCTTTCTTT	CASNAGTNTEAFF
TRBJ1-2	few	TRBV6-5	NA	TGTGCCGCAGTTGATACTTATGGCTACACCTTC	CAAVDTYGYTF
TRBJ2-7	NA	TRBV7-9	NA	TGTGCCAGCAGCCCCTCGACAGGCTACGAGCAGTACTTC	CASSPSTGYEQYF
TRBJ2-1	few	TRBV14	TRBD1	TGTGCCAGCAGCTGGACAGGGAGGTACAATGAGCAGTTCTTC	CASSWTGRYNEQFF
TRBJ2-1	NA	TRBV10-3	NA	TGTGCCACAGGGACGTCAAGTGGGAATGAGCAGTTCTTC	CATGTSSGNEQFF
TRBJ2-7	many	TRBV12-3/TRBV12-4	NA	TGCGCCAGCAGCTTGTCTTCCGAGCAGTACTTC	CASSLSSEQYF
TRBJ2-3	NA	TRBV29-1	NA	TGCAGCGTCCTCACAGATACGCAGTATTTT	CSVLTDTQYF
TRBJ2-1	few	TRBV12-3/TRBV12-4	TRBD2	TGTGCCAGCAGTCTAGCGGGGGGGCCCCTCAATGAGCAGTTCTTC	CASSLAGGPLNEQFF
TRBJ2-3	few	TRBV14	TRBD1	TGTGCCAGCAGCCAAGGGGACAGGGTACCAGATACGCAGTATTTT	CASSQGDRVPDTQYF
TRBJ2-1	many	TRBV12-3/TRBV12-4	TRBD2	TGTGCCAGCAGTTTAGTAGCGGGAGTACATGAGCAGTTCTTC	CASSLVAGVHEQFF
TRBJ2-3	few	TRBV11-3	NA	TGTGCCAGCAGCTTTTTATCTAGCACAGATACGCAGTATTTT	CASSFLSSTDTQYF